The clone carrying this TCR beta chain was recorded a few times. What it binds is not known. The data belong to a study of regulatory T cells in long-lasting Graves disease. Regarding the study as a whole: The TCR repertoire of persistent Graves' patients was less diverse than that of newly diagnosed ones. Study was limited to peripheral blood, excluding thyroid tissue.

iRepertoire HTBI primers and Arm-PCR of CDR3 regions built TCR beta libraries. Using its own MiXCR run on the multiplex PCR reads, TCRdb lists one record per CDR3 protein. Among a few hundred thousand distinct CDR3 sequences listed, approximately 25% were seen once. Described time point: persistent/refractory GD, antithyroid drugs over 5 years with positive TRAb. Extracted RNA from PBMCs served as the source of the TCR library. The CDR3 covers 15 residues. The germline V gene has CDR1 LGHDT and CDR2 YNNKEL (reference sequence). The V end was cut by 4 bases, the J end by 0 bases, with 7 bases between. This material consisted of peripheral blood mononuclear cells (PBMCs), taken when the disease was refractory, from a patient treated with antithyroid drugs. The sequence was collected from a woman in her forties with Graves disease. This chain joins TRBV3-1 and TRBJ2-6; D may be TRBD2 (6 bases). The CDR3 bases are TGTGCCAGCAGCCCGCGGGACTCTGGGGCCAACGTCCTGACTTTC. Translating it yields CASSPRDSGANVLTF.